The 30 T cell receptor beta chains below all came from one sample that was sequenced in a study of blood T cell repertoires in COVID-19. The repertoire was sequenced with immunoSEQ multiplex PCR; TCRdb's copy has only in-frame clones and lacks some. The repertoire holds fewer than 75,000 clones, about 82% seen once, with about 38% in the top ten. The specimen was peripheral blood. The receptors stem from a human donor in a cohort sampled during active COVID-19.

In nucleotides, the CDR3 is TGTGCCAGCAGCCGGTTGGGGGGGACACTCGACAATGAGCAGTTCTTC. Protein product: CASSRLGGTLDNEQFF. The gene calls are TRBV14 and TRBJ2-1; tentative D call: TRBD2 (7 bases). Germline CDR1 reads SGHDN; CDR2 reads FVKESK. Trimming shortened V by 4 bases and J by 5 bases, and 18 bases separated the two germline ends. The CDR3 has 16 residues.

The chain is built from TRBV19 and TRBJ1-1; 8 nucleotides agree with TRBD1. J lost 3 bases, V lost 9 bases, and 9 bases had no gene match. The CDR3 loop spans 14 amino acids. Germline V gene data show CDR1 as LNHDA and CDR2 as SQIVND (reference sequence). CDR3 DNA sequence: TGTGCCAGCAGGGGGCAAGGATCGTACACTGAAGCTTTCTTT. Its translation is CASRGQGSYTEAFF.

The chain combines TRBV7-8 with TRBJ1-2; TRBD1 agrees at 8 bases. This CDR3 comprises 14 residues. V dropped 5 bases and J dropped 3; count of bases not matched to a gene: 5. The germline V gene has CDR1 SGHVS and CDR2 FQNEAQ. CDR3 nucleotide sequence: TGTGCCAGCAGCCCAGGGACAGGATACTATGGCTACACCTTC. Translated: CASSPGTGYYGYTF.

This chain uses TRBV4-1 with TRBJ1-6; D possibly corresponds to TRBD1 (6 bases). CDR1 is MGHRA and CDR2 is YSYEKL in the germline V gene. The germline V and J ends were trimmed by 4 bases and 0 bases, with 13 bases remaining between them. The CDR3 totals 17 residues. In DNA, the CDR3 is TGCGCCAGCAGCCCCGGACAGCGGAGCTCCTATAATTCACCCCTCCACTTT. Its protein product is CASSPGQRSSYNSPLHF.

J is TRBJ1-6 and V is TRBV19; 7 bases fit TRBD1. CDR3 size: 14 residues. Losses at the gene ends were 7 bases for V and 3 bases for J; bases not matched to a gene: 3. Germline CDR1 LNHDA, CDR2 SQIVND (reference sequence). CDR3 protein: CASKGALYNSPLHF. As DNA, the CDR3 is TGTGCCAGTAAGGGGGCCCTCTATAATTCACCCCTCCACTTT.

This CDR3 reads CASSTTTSGYEQYF. The DNA of the CDR3 is TGTGCCAGCAGCACCACGACTAGCGGCTACGAGCAGTACTTC. This chain joins TRBV9 and TRBJ2-7; 9 nucleotides agree with TRBD2. With 4 bases clipped from V and 3 bases from J, the junction kept 5 bases outside the gene matches. This CDR3 region has 14 residues. CDR1 SGDLS and CDR2 YYNGEE come from the germline V gene.

This chain uses TRBV27 with TRBJ2-1; D remains unclear. The length of the CDR3 is 18 residues. Germline loops: CDR1 MNHEY, CDR2 SMNVEV (reference sequence). Trimming removed 3 bases at V and 0 bases at J, with 18 bases between. The CDR3 bases are TGTGCCAGCAGTTTTTTGCCACTCACGCTTAGCTCCTACAATGAGCAGTTCTTC. As protein: CASSFLPLTLSSYNEQFF.

The chain combines TRBV6-1 with TRBJ1-6; 7 bases fit TRBD1. J lost 9 bases, V lost 2 bases, and 7 bases had no gene match. The CDR3 is 15 amino acids. CDR1 MNHNS and CDR2 SASEGT come from the germline V gene. The CDR3 is CASSEIRDRVSPLHF. CDR3 sequence (DNA): TGTGCCAGCAGTGAAATCCGTGACAGGGTTTCACCCCTCCACTTT.

The chain recombines TRBV5-6 with TRBJ1-2; D gene uncertain. Germline loops: CDR1 SGHDT, CDR2 YYEEEE. This CDR3 spans 17 amino acids. Trimming cost V 0 bases and J 0 bases, with 15 bases left between them. As DNA, the CDR3 is TGTGCCAGCAGCTTGGGTGGCGGGAGATCATCTAACTATGGCTACACCTTC. Its translation is CASSLGGGRSSNYGYTF.

The chain recombines TRBV10-3 with TRBJ1-1; 7 bases match TRBD1. CDR1 ENHRY and CDR2 SYGVKD come from the germline V gene. The CDR3 sequence is 12 residues long. J lost 8 bases, V lost 6 bases, and 6 bases had no gene match. This chain's CDR3 is CAISNAGQEAFF. The CDR3 nucleotides read TGTGCCATCAGCAACGCGGGACAGGAAGCTTTCTTT.

The rearrangement links TRBV19 to TRBJ2-7, with 12 bases identical to TRBD1. The length of the CDR3 is 15 residues. CDR1 is LNHDA, CDR2 SQIVND, per germline (reference sequence). The ends lost 3 bases at V and 5 bases at J; junction bases unmatched: 5. As DNA, the CDR3 is TGTGCCAGTAGTATTGGGGACAGGGGGCTTCACGAGCAGTACTTC. Protein: CASSIGDRGLHEQYF.

The gene calls are TRBV11-2 and TRBJ2-7; 8 nucleotides align to TRBD2. This CDR3 comprises 15 residues. Trimming cost V 1 base and J 2 bases; bases outside gene matches: 4. Germline CDR1 and CDR2: SGHAT and FQNNGV. The CDR3 spells CASSLGRAGAYEQYF. The CDR3 region has the DNA TGTGCCAGCAGCTTAGGTAGAGCGGGGGCCTACGAGCAGTACTTC.

The V gene is TRBV19, the J gene TRBJ1-3; TRBD1 is a possible D gene (5 bases). In germline, CDR1 is LNHDA, CDR2 SQIVND (reference sequence). V was pared by 7 bases and J by 0 bases, with 10 bases between. The CDR3 length is 14 residues. DNA of the CDR3: TGTGCCAGTAATGACAGAAGCTCTGGAAACACCATATATTTT. It translates to CASNDRSSGNTIYF.

The chain couples TRBV15 to TRBJ1-5, with D perhaps TRBD1 (6 bases). CDR1 is LNHNV, CDR2 YYDKDF, per germline (reference sequence). The CDR3 consists of 14 residues. The V end was cut by 1 base, the J end by 6 bases, with 10 bases between. The CDR3 DNA reads TGTGCCACCAGCAGAGGGAAAGGGGGTCAGCCCCAGCATTTT. This encodes CATSRGKGGQPQHF.

J is TRBJ2-6 and V is TRBV30; 7 bases line up with TRBD2. The CDR3 is 14 amino acids. Unmatched junction bases numbered 9, after V lost 6 bases and J lost 7 bases. CDR1 and CDR2 (germline): GTSNPN, SVGIG (reference sequence). The DNA of the CDR3 is TGTGCCTGCCATGGGCCGGGGGGAGCCAACGTCCTGACTTTC. This translates into CACHGPGGANVLTF.

This rearrangement joins TRBV2 to TRBJ2-2, with 7 bases identical to TRBD1. CDR3 length equals 15 residues. V lost 8 bases to trimming and J lost 6 bases; unmatched junction nucleotides: 12. Germline CDR1 SNHLY, CDR2 FYNNEI. This CDR3 is CASLKDRHSAGELFF. CDR3 DNA: TGTGCCAGCTTGAAGGACAGGCACTCGGCCGGGGAGCTGTTTTTT.

The CDR3 nucleotides are TGTGCCAGTAGCCCCCCCCGGGGGGGAACTGAAGCTTTCTTT. As protein: CASSPPRGGTEAFF. The chain combines TRBV19 with TRBJ1-1; the D gene is possibly TRBD1 (5 bases). Germline V gives CDR1 LNHDA, CDR2 SQIVND (reference sequence). This CDR3 is built from 14 residues. Trimming stripped 6 bases from V and 5 bases from J, with 16 bases between.

This clone was observed a single time. The chain carries TRBV28 and TRBJ2-3; possible D gene TRBD2, 6 bases. The V and J ends lost 2 bases and 1 base respectively, with 10 bases between them. This CDR3 is built from 15 residues. Germline CDR1 and CDR2: MDHEN and SYDVKM. CDR3 loop: CASSLPGGGTDTQYF. The CDR3 coding sequence is TGTGCCAGCAGTTTACCGGGCGGGGGCACAGATACGCAGTATTTT.

This clone was counted a few times. The chain combines TRBV7-9 with TRBJ1-5, with TRBD1 matching over 7 bases. Germline V gene data show CDR1 as SEHNR and CDR2 as FQNEAQ (reference sequence). V shed 5 bases and J 0 bases; nucleotides not matched to a gene: 4. The CDR3 runs 15 residues. The CDR3 region has the DNA TGTGCCAGCAGCGCCCAGGGGGATAGCAATCAGCCCCAGCATTTT. Protein sequence: CASSAQGDSNQPQHF.

CDR3 sequence: CASSLRGGMTEAFF. The CDR3 DNA reads as TGTGCCAGTAGTCTTCGGGGGGGAATGACTGAAGCTTTCTTT. The chain combines TRBV19 with TRBJ1-1; tentative D call: TRBD1 (5 bases). This CDR3 is 14 amino acids long. The V end was cut by 5 bases, the J end by 5 bases, with 15 bases between. CDR1 is LNHDA and CDR2 is SQIVND in the germline V gene (reference sequence).

This clone was detected a few times. The chain links TRBV11-3 to TRBJ1-6, with D maybe TRBD1 (5 bases). Germline V lookup: CDR1 SGHNT, CDR2 YENEEA. The V and J ends lost 2 bases and 9 bases respectively, with 17 bases between them. This CDR3 is built from 16 residues. The CDR3 reads CASSLLGPGQGSPLHF. CDR3 bases: TGTGCCAGCAGCTTACTTGGTCCAGGGCAGGGTTCACCCCTCCACTTT.

V is TRBV7-9 and J is TRBJ2-3; 16 nucleotides align to TRBD2. Germline V CDR1 and CDR2: SEHNR, FQNEAQ (reference sequence). The CDR3 is 18 residues long. J gave up 4 bases and V 3 bases, and 7 bases lay outside the gene matches. As DNA, the CDR3 is TGTGCCAGCAGCTTCCCCAGCGGGACTAGCGGGGGGGCAGATACGCAGTATTTT. Protein product: CASSFPSGTSGGADTQYF.

The chain combines TRBV5-4 with TRBJ1-2, with a weak D call TRBD1 (6 bases). The V gene's germline CDR1 is SGHNT and CDR2 YYREEE (reference sequence). The CDR3 loop spans 14 amino acids. V was shortened by 2 bases and J by 0 bases, with 8 bases between the two germline ends. The CDR3 reads CASSLQGANYGYTF. In DNA, the CDR3 is TGTGCCAGCAGCTTACAGGGAGCTAACTATGGCTACACCTTC.

The chain combines TRBV27 with TRBJ1-2, with 9 bases identical to TRBD1. The CDR3 is 15 residues long. The V gene end was trimmed by 5 bases and the J gene end by 4 bases; junction bases not matched to a gene: 8. Germline V lookup: CDR1 MNHEY, CDR2 SMNVEV (reference sequence). Here the CDR3 reads CASSQTGGPFYGYTF. The CDR3 nucleotides are TGTGCCAGCAGTCAAACAGGGGGCCCCTTCTATGGCTACACCTTC.

The gene calls are TRBV7-3 and TRBJ1-6; the match to TRBD1 covers 9 bases. J lost 7 bases, V lost 5 bases, and 9 bases had no gene match. The CDR3 sequence is 16 residues long. Germline V gene data show CDR1 as SGHTA and CDR2 as FQGTGA. The CDR3 loop is CASSQRADRGNSPLHF. Written as DNA, the CDR3 is TGTGCCAGCAGCCAAAGGGCTGACAGGGGGAATTCACCCCTCCACTTT.

V gene TRBV19 combines with J gene TRBJ2-1; a weak D match, TRBD1 (6 bases). The CDR3 contains 14 residues. The ends were cut back, 5 bases at V and 5 bases at J, with 13 bases in the middle. Germline V gene data show CDR1 as LNHDA and CDR2 as SQIVND (reference sequence). Here the CDR3 reads CASSSGDVHNEQFF. The CDR3 region has the DNA TGTGCCAGTAGTTCAGGGGACGTCCACAATGAGCAGTTCTTC.

This rearrangement joins TRBV25-1 to TRBJ1-2; D gene uncertain. V was trimmed by 5 bases and J by 2 bases, leaving 12 bases between them. CDR3 length: 14 amino acids. Germline V gene data show CDR1 as MGHDK and CDR2 as SYGVNS. In nucleotides, the CDR3 is TGTGCCAGCAGTAGAGGGCCGCCAAACTATGGCTACACCTTC. It is translated as CASSRGPPNYGYTF.

This clone came up once. The genes are TRBV18 and TRBJ2-2; no clear D gene. In germline, CDR1 is KGHSH, CDR2 LQKENI. Between the trimmed V and J ends, which lost 8 bases and 6 bases, there was a span of 10 bases. The CDR3 extends over 12 amino acids. DNA of the CDR3: TGTGCCAGCCCGAGATCGGCCGGGGAGCTGTTTTTT. Amino acid sequence: CASPRSAGELFF.

DNA of the CDR3: TGTGCCAGCATGCACAGGGGTGGAAACACCATATATTTT. Its translation is CASMHRGGNTIYF. The rearrangement uses TRBV3-1 (or the pseudogene TRBV3-2) and TRBJ1-3; 7 bases agree with TRBD1. Per the germline V gene, CDR1 is LGHDT and CDR2 is YNNKEL (reference sequence). The CDR3 contains 13 residues. Losses at the gene ends were 7 bases for V and 3 bases for J; bases not matched to a gene: 3.

This clone was seen only once. The CDR3 nucleotides are TGTGCCAGCAGCGTAGGTTTGACGGAGCAAAACATTCAGTACTTC. Amino acid sequence: CASSVGLTEQNIQYF. V usage is TRBV9 and J usage is TRBJ2-4; no reliable D call. The length of the CDR3 is 15 residues. Germline V gene data show CDR1 as SGDLS and CDR2 as YYNGEE. The V end was cut by 0 bases, the J end by 5 bases, with 12 bases between.